A selection of T cell receptor beta chains follows, all from one sample in a study of identical twins. TCRdb re-called the 5' RACE reads through MiXCR, storing one row per CDR3 protein. The data show 250,000 or so distinct CDR3 sequences, with approximately 6.8% seen just once and under 6% held by the top ten. These records were also assigned to another study, of yellow fever vaccine responses in identical twins.

Sequenced material: CD8+ T cells sorted from blood. The receptors stem from a woman aged 18-30 years in good health. The CDR3 runs from the conserved cysteine through the conserved F or W.

V gene	J gene	CDR3 protein
TRBV6-5	TRBJ1-5	CASSYWDRGNQPQHF
TRBV21-1	TRBJ1-5	CASSKGGGWVQPQHF
TRBV5-4	TRBJ2-5	CASSFNGFWAGGHQETQYF
TRBV20-1	TRBJ2-1	CSARDVRLAGGGNEQFF
TRBV12-3/TRBV12-4	TRBJ2-1	CASSLHRTYNEQFF
TRBV12-3/TRBV12-4	TRBJ2-1	CASQSSGSSYNEQFF
TRBV7-6	TRBJ2-3	CASSPRLAVDTQYF
TRBV5-6	TRBJ2-1	CASSLGLAGGEQFF
TRBV20-1	TRBJ2-7	CSASDRGGEQYF
TRBV27	TRBJ1-2	CASSPGQGSPYGYTF
TRBV7-9	TRBJ2-3	CASRGRTGDPQYF
TRBV29-1	TRBJ1-5	CSVRNGTGEQQPQHF
TRBV27	TRBJ2-7	CASSLGPGQAYEQYF
TRBV7-9	TRBJ1-5	CASSSTVAGTGDQPQHF
TRBV4-1	TRBJ2-7	CASSQEEGGYEQYF
TRBV5-1	TRBJ1-5	CASSLQGLGDQPQHF
TRBV18	TRBJ2-7	CASSRFQGGLWDSEHEQYF
TRBV2	TRBJ1-5	CASRSGDFDQPQHF
TRBV11-1	TRBJ2-4	CASSLPGTSGRMQNIQYF
TRBV28	TRBJ2-7	CASSLYEAVGEQYF
TRBV20-1	TRBJ2-3	CSARARGLHTDTQYF
TRBV12-3/TRBV12-4	TRBJ2-3	CATLLAPATDTQYF